This T cell receptor beta chain was profiled in a study of cytomegalovirus exposure and HLA in healthy donors. Study information: Earlier, fewer than 140 million unique TCR beta sequences were recovered from approximately 180 million T cells by an analysis. Counted in an early data release were tens of millions of unique TCRs from HLA-typed donors. Study observations and caveats: It was reportedly the case that the classifier diagnosed cytomegalovirus status with high specificity and sensitivity. With later analysis, a missense DCLRE1C variant became linked to TCR beta V- and J-gene trimming.

As for this clone: As yet, its antigen is unknown.

The PCR used 60 Vbeta and 13 Jbeta primers. The table came from immunoSEQ multiplex PCR; TCRdb's copy has only in-frame clones and leaves some out. The sample yields over 90,000 clones, of which the top ten take up about 3.5%. V dropped 4 bases and J dropped 7 bases, with 24 bases sitting between them. Germline lookup yields CDR1 SGHDT and CDR2 YYEEEE. The CDR3 is 17 amino acids. The chain recombines TRBV5-6 with TRBJ2-1; D may be TRBD1 (9 bases). The sequence derives from a man aged 40-50 years in good health and CMV-seronegative. Input material: PBMCs. The chain's CDR3 is CASSRGGQGFSGNEQFF. The CDR3, as DNA: TGTGCCAGCAGCCGGGGGGGACAGGGTTTTAGCGGGAATGAGCAGTTCTTC.